Included here is one TCR beta chain sequence, with context. The antigen remains undetermined. The same CDR3 arises from other DNA sequences in this sample as well. The authors ran the assay at deep level. The repertoire was sequenced with immunoSEQ multiplex PCR; TCRdb's copy has only in-frame clones and lacks some. Of more than 2,000,000 clones listed, approximately 95% are singletons. This record belongs to a study of shared clonotypes between healthy human individuals. Findings of the study overall: Only blood was sampled; tissue repertoires likely differ. What limited the represented genetic and exposure-history diversity was the small number of donors.

A split of CD4+ cells into CD45RA+ naive and CD45RA-negative memory subsets was performed. CDR1 SGDLS and CDR2 YYNGEE come from the germline V gene. V lost 0 bases, J lost 0 bases, and 3 bases lay in between. CDR3 length: 14 amino acids. The V and J genes are TRBV9 and TRBJ2-2; no definite D call. The sample taken for sequencing was naive CD4+ T cells from PBMCs. Subset given: CD45RA+ positively selected. The sequence came from a young man in good health. Some clones in this sample may be carry-over from other donors' samples. The CDR3 sequence: CASSVAPNTGELFF. CDR3 coding DNA: TGTGCCAGCAGCGTAGCGCCGAACACCGGGGAGCTGTTTTTT.